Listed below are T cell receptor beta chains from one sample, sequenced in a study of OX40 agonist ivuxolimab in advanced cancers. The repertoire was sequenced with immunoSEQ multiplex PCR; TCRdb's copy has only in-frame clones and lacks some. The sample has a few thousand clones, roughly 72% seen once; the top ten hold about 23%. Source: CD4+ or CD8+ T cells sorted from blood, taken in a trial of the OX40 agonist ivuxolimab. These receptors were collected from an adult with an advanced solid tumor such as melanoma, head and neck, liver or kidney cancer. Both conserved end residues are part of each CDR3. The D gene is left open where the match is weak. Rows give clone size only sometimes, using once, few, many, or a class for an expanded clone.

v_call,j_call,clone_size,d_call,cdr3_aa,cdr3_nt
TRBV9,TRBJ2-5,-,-,CASSVESLGRDQYF,TGTGCCAGCAGCGTAGAAAGTTTGGGCAGGGACCAGTACTTC
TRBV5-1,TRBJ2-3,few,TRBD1,CASSPGDSYTDTQYF,TGCGCCAGCAGCCCAGGGGACAGCTACACAGATACGCAGTATTTT
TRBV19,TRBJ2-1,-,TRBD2,CASSIDGGGNYNEQFF,TGTGCCAGTAGTATAGATGGCGGGGGGAATTATAATGAGCAGTTCTTC
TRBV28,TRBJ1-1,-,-,CASSLWGSTGTMNTEAFF,TGTGCCAGCAGTTTATGGGGTTCAACCGGGACGATGAACACTGAAGCTTTCTTT
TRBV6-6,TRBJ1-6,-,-,CASSSGLEGSPLHF,TGTGCCAGCAGTTCCGGCCTAGAGGGTTCACCCCTCCACTTT
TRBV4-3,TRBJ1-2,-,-,CASSQDRGWYGYTF,TGCGCCAGCAGCCAAGATCGGGGGTGGTATGGCTACACCTTC
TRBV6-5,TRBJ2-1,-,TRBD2,CASSRTSGKTEQFF,TGTGCCAGCAGTCGGACTAGCGGGAAGACTGAGCAGTTCTTC
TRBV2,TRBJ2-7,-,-,CASSARGSFYEQYF,TGTGCCAGCAGTGCGAGGGGCTCCTTCTACGAGCAGTACTTC
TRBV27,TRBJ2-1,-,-,CASSLGSAGLAEQFF,TGTGCCAGCAGTTTAGGGTCGGCGGGTCTAGCTGAGCAGTTCTTC
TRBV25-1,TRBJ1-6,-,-,CASSETWGDNSPLHF,TGTGCCAGCAGTGAAACGTGGGGGGACAATTCACCCCTCCACTTT
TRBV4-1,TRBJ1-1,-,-,CASSQDQLNTEAFF,TGCGCCAGCAGCCAAGATCAGCTGAACACTGAAGCTTTCTTT
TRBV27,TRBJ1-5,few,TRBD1,CASRPGTATNQPQHF,TGTGCCAGCCGTCCAGGGACAGCGACGAATCAGCCCCAGCATTTT
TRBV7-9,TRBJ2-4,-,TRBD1,CASSSTGQLAKNIQYF,TGTGCCAGCAGCTCCACGGGACAGCTAGCCAAAAACATTCAGTACTTC
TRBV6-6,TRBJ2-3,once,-,CASSYSGLSFTDTQYF,TGTGCCAGCAGTTACTCGGGACTCTCATTCACAGATACGCAGTATTTT
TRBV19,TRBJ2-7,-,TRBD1,CASSSGQGPYEQYF,TGTGCCAGTAGTTCTGGACAGGGCCCCTACGAGCAGTACTTC
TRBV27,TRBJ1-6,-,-,CASSTLPGGLNSPLHF,TGTGCCAGCAGTACCCTACCGGGGGGCCTTAATTCACCCCTCCACTTT
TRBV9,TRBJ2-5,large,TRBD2,CASSARTSPPETQYF,TGTGCCAGCAGCGCTAGGACTAGCCCCCCCGAGACCCAGTACTTC
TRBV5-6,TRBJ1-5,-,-,CASSLQGFILGQPQHF,TGTGCCAGCAGCTTGCAGGGATTCATTCTCGGTCAGCCCCAGCATTTT
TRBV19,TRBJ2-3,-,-,CASTDPDKPSTDTQYF,TGTGCCAGTACGGATCCTGACAAGCCTAGCACAGATACGCAGTATTTT
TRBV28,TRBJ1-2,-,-,CASSFYPRDGYTF,TGTGCCAGCAGTTTCTATCCCAGGGATGGCTACACCTTC
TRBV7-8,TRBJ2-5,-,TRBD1,CASSLTGQGARETQYF,TGTGCCAGCAGCTTGACTGGACAGGGGGCGCGAGAGACCCAGTACTTC
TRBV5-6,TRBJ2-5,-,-,CASSLVGQGQETQYF,TGTGCCAGCAGCTTGGTTGGGCAGGGGCAAGAGACCCAGTACTTC
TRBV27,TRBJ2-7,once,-,CASSLTAGATYEQYF,TGTGCCAGCAGTTTGACGGCAGGGGCGACCTACGAGCAGTACTTC
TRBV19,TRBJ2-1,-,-,CASSIGGNNEQFF,TGTGCCAGTAGTATAGGCGGGAACAATGAGCAGTTCTTC
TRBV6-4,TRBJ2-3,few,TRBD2,CASSDSSGGSTDTQYF,TGTGCCAGCAGTGACTCTAGCGGGGGGAGCACAGATACGCAGTATTTT
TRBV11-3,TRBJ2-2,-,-,CASSLGTSGELFF,TGTGCCAGCAGCTTAGGAACTTCCGGGGAGCTGTTTTTT
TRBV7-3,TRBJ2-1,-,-,CASRSPPDYEQFF,TGTGCCAGCAGGTCCCCCCCGGATTATGAGCAGTTCTTC
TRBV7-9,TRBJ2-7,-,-,CASGPRDAYEQYF,TGTGCCAGCGGCCCGCGGGACGCCTACGAGCAGTACTTC
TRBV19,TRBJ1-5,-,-,CASSIGLPNQPQHF,TGTGCCAGTAGTATAGGACTTCCTAATCAGCCCCAGCATTTT
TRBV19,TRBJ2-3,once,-,CAIRASTDTQYF,TGTGCCATCCGGGCTTCCACAGATACGCAGTATTTT
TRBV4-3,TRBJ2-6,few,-,CASSQDHSSGANVLTF,TGCGCCAGCAGCCAAGATCATAGCTCTGGGGCCAACGTCCTGACTTTC
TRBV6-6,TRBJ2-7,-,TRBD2,CASTKTSVFPYEQYF,TGTGCCAGCACCAAGACTAGCGTATTCCCCTACGAGCAGTACTTC
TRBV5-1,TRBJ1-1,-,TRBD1,CASSPDRDLDTEAFF,TGCGCCAGCAGCCCGGACAGGGACCTTGACACTGAAGCTTTCTTT
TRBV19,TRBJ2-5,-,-,CASSLDPGAKETQYF,TGTGCCAGTAGCCTCGATCCGGGAGCGAAAGAGACCCAGTACTTC
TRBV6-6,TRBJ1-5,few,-,CASLSGGAQHF,TGTGCCTCCTTAAGCGGGGGTGCCCAGCATTTT
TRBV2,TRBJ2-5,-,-,CASIGTARNAETQYF,TGTGCCAGCATAGGAACAGCCCGCAATGCAGAGACCCAGTACTTC